This T cell receptor (beta chain) comes out of a study of shared clonotypes between healthy human individuals. The method was immunoSEQ multiplex PCR; TCRdb's version includes in-frame clones alone and lacks a portion of them. This sample yields some 2 million clones, of which about 95% are seen a single time; around 1.2% belongs to the top ten. This CDR3 has 15 amino acids. Trimming cost V 1 base and J 3 bases; bases outside gene matches: 2. CDR1 and CDR2 from the germline V gene are PRHDT and FYEKMQ (reference sequence). CD45RO negativity and positive selection for CCR7 defined naive CD8 cells, a population that excluded terminally differentiated effector memory CD45RA+ cells.

This TCR was sampled from a man in his late teens or twenties in good health. Sequenced: naive CD8+ T cells sorted from blood. The chain joins TRBV13 to TRBJ2-2, with TRBD1 matching 7 bases. The CDR3 protein is CASSLAQGDTGELFF. CDR3 DNA: TGTGCCAGCAGCTTAGCGCAGGGGGACACCGGGGAGCTGTTTTTT.